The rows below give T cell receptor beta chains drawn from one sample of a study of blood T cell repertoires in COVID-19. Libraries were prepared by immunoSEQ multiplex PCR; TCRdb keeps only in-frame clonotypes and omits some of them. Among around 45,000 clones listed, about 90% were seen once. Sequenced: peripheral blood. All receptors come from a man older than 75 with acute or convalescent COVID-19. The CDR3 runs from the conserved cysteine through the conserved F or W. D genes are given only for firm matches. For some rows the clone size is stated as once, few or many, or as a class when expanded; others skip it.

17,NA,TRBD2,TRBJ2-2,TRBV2,CASSPGVAGAITGELFF,TGTGCCAGCAGCCCGGGGGTAGCGGGGGCCATCACCGGGGAGCTGTTTTTT
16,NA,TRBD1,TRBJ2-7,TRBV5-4,CASSLGKWDRGYEQYF,TGTGCCAGCAGCTTGGGAAAGTGGGACAGGGGCTACGAGCAGTACTTC
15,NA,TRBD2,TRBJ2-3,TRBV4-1,CASSQDSGLADTQYF,TGCGCCAGCAGCCAAGATTCGGGACTAGCAGATACGCAGTATTTT
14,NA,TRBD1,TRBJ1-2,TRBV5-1,CASSPGQGPYGYTF,TGCGCCAGCAGCCCGGGACAGGGACCTTATGGCTACACCTTC
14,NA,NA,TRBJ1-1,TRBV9,CASSPQITGTEAFF,TGTGCCAGCAGCCCCCAGATTACGGGGACTGAAGCTTTCTTT
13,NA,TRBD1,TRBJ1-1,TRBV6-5,CASSWTGRTEAFF,TGTGCCAGCAGCTGGACAGGTCGCACTGAAGCTTTCTTT
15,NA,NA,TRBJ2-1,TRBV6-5,CASSSGVGSYNEQFF,TGTGCCAGCAGTTCAGGGGTTGGCTCCTACAATGAGCAGTTCTTC
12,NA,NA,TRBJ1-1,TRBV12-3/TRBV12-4,CASSLRQAEAFF,TGTGCCAGCAGTTTAAGACAGGCTGAAGCTTTCTTT
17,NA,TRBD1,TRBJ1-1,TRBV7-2,CASSRPSQGVWDTEAFF,TGTGCCAGCAGCCGGCCGTCACAGGGGGTTTGGGACACTGAAGCTTTCTTT
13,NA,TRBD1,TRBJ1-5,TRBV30,CAWTAGGNQPQHF,TGTGCCTGGACCGCAGGGGGAAATCAGCCCCAGCATTTT
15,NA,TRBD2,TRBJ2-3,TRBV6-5,CASSQIAGGTDTQYF,TGTGCCAGCAGTCAAATAGCGGGGGGCACAGATACGCAGTATTTT
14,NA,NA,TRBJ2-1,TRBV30,CAWSGGLPYNEQFF,TGTGCCTGGAGTGGGGGGCTCCCCTACAATGAGCAGTTCTTC
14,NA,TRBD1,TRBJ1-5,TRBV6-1,CASSDRDRDQPQHF,TGTGCCAGCAGTGATCGGGACAGGGACCAGCCCCAGCATTTT
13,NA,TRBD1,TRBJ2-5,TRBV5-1,CASGHRGEETQYF,TGCGCCAGCGGCCACAGGGGAGAAGAGACCCAGTACTTC
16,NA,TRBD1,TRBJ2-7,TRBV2,CASRMTSGTGGDEQYF,TGTGCCAGCAGGATGACTTCGGGGACAGGAGGGGACGAGCAGTACTTC
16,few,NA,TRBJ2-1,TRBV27,CASSLSLYRSYNEQFF,TGTGCCAGCAGTTTATCGCTGTATCGGTCCTACAATGAGCAGTTCTTC
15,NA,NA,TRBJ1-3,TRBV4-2,CASSQGGNSGNTIYF,TGTGCCAGCAGCCAAGGGGGCAACTCTGGAAACACCATATATTTT
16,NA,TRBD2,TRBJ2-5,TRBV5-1,CASSGGPSGGQETQYF,TGCGCCAGCAGCGGGGGGCCTAGCGGGGGGCAAGAGACCCAGTACTTC
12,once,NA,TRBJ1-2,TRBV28,CASSSPGNGYTF,TGTGCCAGCAGTTCACCAGGGAATGGCTACACCTTC
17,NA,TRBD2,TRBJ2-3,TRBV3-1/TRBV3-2,CASSQDLGGGSADTQYF,TGTGCCAGCAGCCAAGATTTGGGGGGGGGAAGCGCAGATACGCAGTATTTT
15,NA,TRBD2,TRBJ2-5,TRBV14,CASSPWGSGQETQYF,TGTGCCAGCAGCCCCTGGGGTAGCGGGCAAGAGACCCAGTACTTC
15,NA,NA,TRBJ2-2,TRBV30,CAWKLGALNTGELFF,TGTGCCTGGAAACTGGGGGCGCTGAACACCGGGGAGCTGTTTTTT
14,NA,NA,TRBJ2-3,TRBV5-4,CASSLGSITDTQYF,TGTGCCAGCAGCTTGGGGAGTATCACAGATACGCAGTATTTT
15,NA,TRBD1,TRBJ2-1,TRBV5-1,CASRDRGSSYNEQFF,TGCGCCAGCAGGGACAGGGGAAGCTCCTACAATGAGCAGTTCTTC
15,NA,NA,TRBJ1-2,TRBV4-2,CASSQDWGRGAGYTF,TGTGCCAGCAGCCAAGATTGGGGTCGGGGGGCTGGCTACACCTTC
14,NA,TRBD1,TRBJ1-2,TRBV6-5,CASSRTGGGYGYTF,TGTGCCAGCAGCCGGACAGGGGGTGGCTATGGCTACACCTTC
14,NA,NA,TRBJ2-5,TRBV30,CAWSVLSGGETQYF,TGTGCCTGGAGTGTCCTCTCAGGGGGGGAGACCCAGTACTTC
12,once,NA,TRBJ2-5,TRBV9,CASSVAEETQYF,TGTGCCAGCAGCGTAGCGGAAGAGACCCAGTACTTC
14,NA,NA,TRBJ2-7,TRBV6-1,CASSERGTGREQYF,TGTGCCAGCAGTGAAAGGGGTACAGGGCGCGAGCAGTACTTC
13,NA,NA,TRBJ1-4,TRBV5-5,CASRFEANEKLFF,TGTGCCAGCAGATTCGAGGCTAATGAAAAACTGTTTTTT
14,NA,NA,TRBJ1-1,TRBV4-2,CASSRPTGNTEAFF,TGTGCCAGCAGCCGACCCACAGGGAACACTGAAGCTTTCTTT
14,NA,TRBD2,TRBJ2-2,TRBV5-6,CASSWRGDTGELFF,TGTGCCAGCAGCTGGCGGGGGGACACCGGGGAGCTGTTTTTT
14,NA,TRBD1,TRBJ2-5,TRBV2,CASNPQGAGETQYF,TGTGCCAGCAACCCACAGGGGGCAGGAGAGACCCAGTACTTC
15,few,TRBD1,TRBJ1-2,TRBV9,CASSPYGTANYGYTF,TGTGCCAGCAGCCCATACGGGACAGCTAACTATGGCTACACCTTC
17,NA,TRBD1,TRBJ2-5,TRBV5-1,CASSLAYYRGNQETQYF,TGCGCCAGCAGCTTGGCATACTACAGGGGGAACCAAGAGACCCAGTACTTC
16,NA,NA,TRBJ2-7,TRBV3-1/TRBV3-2,CASSQDPYGQPYEQYF,TGTGCCAGCAGCCAAGACCCTTACGGACAGCCCTACGAGCAGTACTTC
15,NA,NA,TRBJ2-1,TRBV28,CASSPLGLLNNEQFF,TGTGCCAGCAGTCCCCTGGGGCTACTTAACAATGAGCAGTTCTTC
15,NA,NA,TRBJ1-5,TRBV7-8,CASSLDRAGNQPQHF,TGTGCCAGCAGCTTAGACAGGGCTGGGAATCAGCCCCAGCATTTT
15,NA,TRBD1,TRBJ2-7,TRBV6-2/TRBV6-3,CASSRASWTGNEQYF,TGTGCCAGCAGTAGGGCCAGCTGGACAGGGAACGAGCAGTACTTC
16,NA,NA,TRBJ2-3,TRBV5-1,CASSWGHPGNTDTQYF,TGCGCCAGCAGCTGGGGACACCCCGGAAACACAGATACGCAGTATTTT
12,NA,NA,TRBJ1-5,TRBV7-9,CAKKSADQPQHF,TGTGCCAAGAAGTCCGCAGATCAGCCCCAGCATTTT
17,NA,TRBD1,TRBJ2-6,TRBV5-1,CASSFRRGRTGANVLTF,TGCGCCAGCAGCTTTCGCAGGGGGCGTACTGGGGCCAACGTCCTGACTTTC
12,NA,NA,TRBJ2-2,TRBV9,CASSLNTGELFF,TGTGCCAGCAGTCTCAACACCGGGGAGCTGTTTTTT
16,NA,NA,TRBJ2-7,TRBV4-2,CASSQGAAGSSYEQYF,TGTGCCAGCAGCCAAGGAGCTGCGGGGAGCTCCTACGAGCAGTACTTC
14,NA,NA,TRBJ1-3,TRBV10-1,CASTSDLSGNTIYF,TGCGCCAGCACCTCAGATCTCTCTGGAAACACCATATATTTT
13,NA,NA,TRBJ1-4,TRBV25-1,CASYGRGNEKLFF,TGTGCCAGCTACGGCAGGGGTAATGAAAAACTGTTTTTT
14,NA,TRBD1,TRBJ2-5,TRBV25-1,CASSRSTGVETQYF,TGTGCCAGCAGCCGTTCGACAGGGGTAGAGACCCAGTACTTC
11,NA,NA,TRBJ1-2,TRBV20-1,CSGNSNYGYTF,TGCAGTGGGAACAGCAACTATGGCTACACCTTC
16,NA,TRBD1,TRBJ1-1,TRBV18,CASSPGRQGTNTEAFF,TGTGCCAGCTCACCAGGGAGACAGGGAACGAACACTGAAGCTTTCTTT
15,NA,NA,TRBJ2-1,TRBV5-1,CASSLGQGRYNEQFF,TGCGCCAGCAGCTTGGGCCAGGGTCGCTACAATGAGCAGTTCTTC
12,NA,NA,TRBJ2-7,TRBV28,CASSQGTYEQYF,TGTGCCAGCAGCCAGGGGACCTACGAGCAGTACTTC
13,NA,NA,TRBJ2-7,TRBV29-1,CSVEGDIGYEQYF,TGCAGCGTTGAAGGGGACATTGGCTACGAGCAGTACTTC
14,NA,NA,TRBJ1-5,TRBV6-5,CASTRTGGIEPQHF,TGTGCCAGCACCCGGACGGGGGGCATAGAGCCCCAGCATTTT